The 23 T cell receptor beta chains below were found in one sample sequenced in a study of CD8 T cells in Susac syndrome. With random hexamers, 0.5 to 1 ug RNA was reverse transcribed. Via MiXCR, TCRdb re-called the immunoSEQ multiplex PCR reads, giving one row per CDR3 protein. The sample lists about 300,000 distinct CDR3 sequences, about 88% seen once, with around 0.2% in the top ten. Sequenced input: CD8+ T cells from PBMCs. These receptors all come from a human donor with multiple sclerosis.

This chain uses TRBV7-3 with TRBJ2-1, with 10 bases identical to TRBD2. CDR1 is SGHTA and CDR2 is FQGTGA in the germline V gene. The V segment lost 4 bases and the J segment 9 bases; nucleotides outside the gene matches: 9. The CDR3 covers 15 residues. The CDR3 DNA reads TGTGCCAGCAGCTCACTAGCGGGGCCCTCGGTTGAGCAGTTCTTC. Amino acid sequence: CASSSLAGPSVEQFF.

The V gene is TRBV6-6, the J gene TRBJ2-7; 8 nucleotides agree with TRBD1. The V and J ends lost 0 bases and 3 bases, in that order; junction bases with no gene match: 1. CDR1 is MNHNY and CDR2 is SVGAGI in the germline V gene (reference sequence). The CDR3 sequence is 14 residues long. The CDR3 reads CASSYSGQDYEQYF. DNA of the CDR3: TGTGCCAGCAGTTACTCGGGACAGGACTACGAGCAGTACTTC.

This chain uses TRBV30 with TRBJ1-5; a possible D gene is TRBD1 (6 bases). CDR1 is GTSNPN and CDR2 is SVGIG in the germline V gene (reference sequence). The CDR3 is 16 residues long. The V and J ends lost 3 bases and 4 bases respectively, with 19 bases between them. The CDR3 protein is CAWSVGVMRGNQPQHF. In nucleotides, the CDR3 is TGTGCCTGGAGCGTAGGGGTCATGAGGGGGAATCAGCCCCAGCATTTT.

The chain carries TRBV20-1 and TRBJ2-2; 12 bases fit TRBD1. V was pared by 4 bases and J by 2 bases, with 5 bases of the junction left unmatched. Germline V lookup: CDR1 DFQATT, CDR2 SNEGSKA (reference sequence). CDR3 length: 16 amino acids. This CDR3 is CSATGQGAPNTGELFF. The DNA of the CDR3 is TGCAGTGCTACGGGACAGGGGGCCCCCAACACCGGGGAGCTGTTTTTT.

The chain carries TRBV20-1 and TRBJ1-4; D is possibly TRBD1 (5 bases). V was cut by 6 bases and J by 5 bases, with 13 bases left in between. This CDR3 has 13 amino acids. Germline V CDR1 and CDR2: DFQATT, SNEGSKA (reference sequence). The CDR3 here is CSARLGVNEKLFF. The CDR3 nucleotides read TGCAGTGCGCGGCTAGGGGTCAATGAAAAACTGTTTTTT.

This clonotype was counted a few times. The chain is built from TRBV29-1 and TRBJ2-1; 7 nucleotides align to TRBD2. CDR3 length: 12 amino acids. The ends lost 1 base at V and 10 bases at J; junction bases unmatched: 4. Germline CDR1 SQVTM, CDR2 ANQGSEA. The CDR3 protein is CSVEGGGTEQFF. As DNA, the CDR3 is TGCAGCGTTGAAGGGGGAGGGACGGAGCAGTTCTTC.

This clonotype has only a few counts. The chain uses TRBV27 and TRBJ2-1, with 11 bases aligning to TRBD2. The CDR3 extends over 16 amino acids. V dropped 8 bases and J dropped 3; count of bases not matched to a gene: 9. Germline loops: CDR1 MNHEY, CDR2 SMNVEV (reference sequence). The CDR3 DNA sequence: TGTGCCAGCTCCAGGGGAACTAGCGGGAGCTACAATGAGCAGTTCTTC. It translates to CASSRGTSGSYNEQFF.

The chain couples TRBV6-2 or TRBV6-3 to TRBJ2-1; 10 bases fit TRBD2. The CDR3 is 18 amino acids. Unmatched junction bases numbered 14, after V lost 5 bases and J lost 4 bases. Per germline, CDR1 MNHEY and CDR2 SVGEGT. The CDR3: CASSLWVAGGVGYNEQFF. The CDR3 nucleotides read TGTGCCAGCAGTCTGTGGGTAGCGGGAGGTGTAGGGTACAATGAGCAGTTCTTC.

The V and J genes are TRBV9 and TRBJ1-3; 11 nucleotides match TRBD1. Germline V gene sequence: CDR1 SGDLS, CDR2 YYNGEE. The CDR3 spans 15 residues. Losses at the gene ends were 3 bases for V and 3 bases for J; bases not matched to a gene: 2. As DNA, the CDR3 is TGTGCCAGCAGCGAAGGGACAGGGGGTGGAAACACCATATATTTT. The encoded protein is CASSEGTGGGNTIYF.

The rearrangement uses TRBV13 and TRBJ2-1; the match to TRBD2 covers 15 bases. This CDR3 comprises 19 residues. CDR1 is PRHDT and CDR2 is FYEKMQ in the germline V gene (reference sequence). V shed 5 bases, J shed 0 bases, and the junction held 8 bases outside the gene matches. CDR3 sequence reads: CASSDPGTSGRSSYNEQFF. The CDR3 region has the DNA TGTGCCAGCAGCGACCCCGGGACTAGCGGGAGGAGCTCCTACAATGAGCAGTTCTTC.

The CDR3 bases are TGTGCCAGCAGTTTCTCAGCCGAGACTCCCACCTACAATGAGCAGTTCTTC. Its translation: CASSFSAETPTYNEQFF. The rearrangement joins TRBV27 to TRBJ2-1; D is ambiguous. V lost 3 bases, J lost 2 bases, and 17 bases lay in between. CDR1 is MNHEY, CDR2 SMNVEV, per germline (reference sequence). This CDR3 has 17 residues.

This chain uses TRBV23-1 with TRBJ2-4; no reliable D call. TRBV23-1 is an ORF for which the function is uncertain. Trimming took off 5 bases at V and 0 bases at J, with 17 bases between the two ends. The length of the CDR3 is 17 residues. In nucleotides, the CDR3 is TGCGCCAGCAGTAACAATATCAGAGCCCTAGCCAAAAACATTCAGTACTTC. Protein product: CASSNNIRALAKNIQYF.

This clonotype was counted a few times. This chain links TRBV6-2 or TRBV6-3 with TRBJ2-1; D remains unclear. Per the germline V gene, CDR1 is MNHEY and CDR2 is SVGEGT. Trimming removed 4 bases from V and 7 bases from J, with 5 bases in between. This CDR3 has 11 amino acids. CDR3 loop: CASSSTNEQFF. CDR3 in DNA: TGTGCCAGCAGTTCGACTAATGAGCAGTTCTTC.

This CDR3 reads CASSPTGLREGRVEFF. The CDR3 nucleotides read TGTGCCAGCAGTCCGACGGGTCTGCGGGAGGGCCGCGTGGAGTTCTTC. The V call is TRBV27, the J call TRBJ2-1; 9 bases are a match to TRBD2. CDR1 MNHEY and CDR2 SMNVEV come from the germline V gene (reference sequence). The CDR3 length is 16 residues. V dropped 5 bases and J dropped 14; count of bases not matched to a gene: 19.

The chain joins TRBV6-5 to TRBJ1-1, with D tentatively TRBD1 (6 bases). The length of the CDR3 is 14 residues. Trimming cost V 5 bases and J 4 bases, with 14 bases left between them. The V gene's germline CDR1 is MNHEY and CDR2 SVGAGI. The CDR3 nucleotides read TGTGCCAGCAGTGTTTCGACGGGGGCCACTGAAGCTTTCTTT. Protein: CASSVSTGATEAFF.

The rearrangement uses TRBV13 and TRBJ1-4; TRBD1 matches at 8 bases. Trimming removed 5 bases from V and 4 bases from J; junction bases left unmatched: 12. The CDR3 extends over 17 amino acids. CDR1 and CDR2 (germline): PRHDT, FYEKMQ (reference sequence). The CDR3 spells CASSDRGQGAINEKLFF. CDR3 in DNA: TGTGCCAGCAGCGACCGGGGCCAGGGGGCGATTAATGAAAAACTGTTTTTT.

The chain uses TRBV20-1 and TRBJ2-7; TRBD2 matches at 13 bases. CDR3 length: 15 amino acids. The J segment lost 6 bases and the V segment lost 4 bases, leaving 9 bases of the junction unmatched. The germline CDR1 and CDR2 sequences are DFQATT and SNEGSKA (reference sequence). Here the CDR3 reads CSANPRTSGSFEQYF. CDR3 coding DNA: TGCAGTGCTAACCCACGGACTAGCGGGAGTTTCGAGCAGTACTTC.

The chain combines TRBV27 with TRBJ2-7, with 7 bases fitting TRBD2. With V trimmed by 7 bases and J by 1 base, 7 bases remained unmatched. CDR1 and CDR2 from the germline V gene are MNHEY and SMNVEV (reference sequence). The CDR3 loop spans 14 amino acids. The CDR3 DNA is TGTGCCAGCACAAATACGGGGGGATCCTACGAGCAGTACTTC. It yields the protein CASTNTGGSYEQYF.

The chain is built from TRBV4-3 and TRBJ2-7; D tentatively reads TRBD1 or TRBD2 (6 bases each). The CDR3 runs 17 residues. Germline CDR1 and CDR2: LGHNA and YSLEER. V shed 0 bases and J shed 3 bases, with 18 bases lying between them. CDR3: CASSQDRGRGMGYEQYF. CDR3 bases: TGCGCCAGCAGCCAAGATCGGGGGCGCGGTATGGGCTACGAGCAGTACTTC.

CDR3 coding DNA: TGTGCCAGCAGCGCTGGACTAGCGGGATCCACCGGGGAGCTGTTTTTT. Translated, it gives CASSAGLAGSTGELFF. The chain has TRBV7-9 and TRBJ2-2; 12 bases are shared with TRBD2. CDR1 and CDR2 from the germline V gene are SEHNR and FQNEAQ (reference sequence). Germline trimming cut 5 bases from V and 4 bases from J; bases unmatched to any gene: 5. The CDR3 length is 16 residues.

The rearrangement joins TRBV20-1 to TRBJ2-2, with 7 bases aligning to TRBD2. CDR3 length: 15 residues. Germline loops: CDR1 DFQATT, CDR2 SNEGSKA (reference sequence). After removal of 6 bases from V and 3 bases from J, the junction contained 10 bases not matched to a gene. CDR3 in DNA: TGCAGTGCCCGGGAAGGGCTAGCGGACACCGGGGAGCTGTTTTTT. It specifies CSAREGLADTGELFF.

This chain joins TRBV29-1 and TRBJ2-5; no clear D. V lost 3 bases to trimming and J lost 3 bases, with 8 bases between them. Germline CDR1 and CDR2: SQVTM and ANQGSEA. The CDR3 consists of 12 residues. Here the CDR3 reads CSVEGLKETQYF. The CDR3, as DNA: TGCAGCGTTGAGGGTCTGAAAGAGACCCAGTACTTC.

The CDR3 region has the DNA TGCAGTGCTAGCCCGGACAGGGGACACACAGATACGCAGTATTTT. Translated, it gives CSASPDRGHTDTQYF. The chain employs TRBV20-1 and TRBJ2-3; 9 nucleotides align to TRBD1. The CDR3 length is 15 residues. The germline V gene encodes CDR1 DFQATT and CDR2 SNEGSKA (reference sequence). Trimming at V came to 3 bases and at J to 2 bases, leaving 6 bases not matched to a gene.